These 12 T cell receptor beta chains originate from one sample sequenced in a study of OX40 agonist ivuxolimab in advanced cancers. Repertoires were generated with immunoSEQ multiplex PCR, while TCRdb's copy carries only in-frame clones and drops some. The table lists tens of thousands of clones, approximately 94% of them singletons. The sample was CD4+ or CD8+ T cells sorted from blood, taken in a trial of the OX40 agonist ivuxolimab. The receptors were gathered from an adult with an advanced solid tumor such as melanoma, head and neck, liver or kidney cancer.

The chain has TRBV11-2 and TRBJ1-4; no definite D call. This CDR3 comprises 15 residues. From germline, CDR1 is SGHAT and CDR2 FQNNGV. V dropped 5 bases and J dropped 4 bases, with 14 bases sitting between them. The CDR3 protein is CASSTWTGRNEKLFF. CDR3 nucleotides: TGTGCCAGCAGCACCTGGACGGGTCGTAATGAAAAACTGTTTTTT.

In DNA, the CDR3 is TGTGCCAGTAGTCAAGCGGACTACCAAGAGACCCAGTACTTC. Amino acid sequence: CASSQADYQETQYF. The chain uses TRBV19 and TRBJ2-5, with D possibly matching TRBD2 (5 bases). This CDR3 has 14 residues. V shed 5 bases and J shed 0 bases, with 10 bases lying between them. Germline-derived CDR1 and CDR2 are LNHDA and SQIVND (reference sequence).

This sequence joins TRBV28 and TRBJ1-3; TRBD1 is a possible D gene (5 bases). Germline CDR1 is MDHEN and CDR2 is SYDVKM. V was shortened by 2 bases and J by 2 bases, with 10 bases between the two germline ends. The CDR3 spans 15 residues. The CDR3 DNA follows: TGTGCCAGCAGTTTAGGACAACATCCTGGAAACACCATATATTTT. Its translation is CASSLGQHPGNTIYF.

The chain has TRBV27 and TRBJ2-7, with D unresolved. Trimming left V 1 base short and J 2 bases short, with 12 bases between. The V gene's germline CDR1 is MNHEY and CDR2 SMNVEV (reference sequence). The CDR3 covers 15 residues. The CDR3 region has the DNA TGTGCCAGCAGTTTATTTACAGCCCGAACCTACGAGCAGTACTTC. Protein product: CASSLFTARTYEQYF.

The CDR3 region is CASSPGTYEQYF. For the CDR3, the DNA is TGCGCCAGCAGTCCGGGGACCTACGAGCAGTACTTC. The V call is TRBV5-1, the J call TRBJ2-7; a weak D match, TRBD2 (5 bases). The CDR3 sequence is 12 residues long. V lost 5 bases, J lost 2 bases, and 8 bases lay in between. Germline loops: CDR1 SGHRS, CDR2 YFSETQ.

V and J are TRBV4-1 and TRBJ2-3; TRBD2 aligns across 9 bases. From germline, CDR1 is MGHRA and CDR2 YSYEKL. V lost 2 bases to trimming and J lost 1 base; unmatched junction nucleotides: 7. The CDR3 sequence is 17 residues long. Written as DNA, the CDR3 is TGCGCCAGCAGCCAACAAGGGATAGCGGGAGGCACAGATACGCAGTATTTT. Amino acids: CASSQQGIAGGTDTQYF.

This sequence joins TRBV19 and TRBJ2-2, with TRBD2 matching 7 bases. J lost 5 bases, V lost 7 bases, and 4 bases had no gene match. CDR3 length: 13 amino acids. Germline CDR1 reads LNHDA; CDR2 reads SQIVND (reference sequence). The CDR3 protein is CASKTSRTGELFF. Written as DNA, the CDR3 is TGTGCCAGTAAGACTAGCAGGACCGGGGAGCTGTTTTTT.

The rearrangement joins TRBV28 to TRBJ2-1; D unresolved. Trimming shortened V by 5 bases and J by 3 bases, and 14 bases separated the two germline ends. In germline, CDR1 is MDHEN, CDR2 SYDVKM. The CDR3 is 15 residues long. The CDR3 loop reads CASSNDPPDYNEQFF. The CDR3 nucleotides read TGTGCCAGCAGTAACGACCCTCCCGACTACAATGAGCAGTTCTTC.

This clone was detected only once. In nucleotides, the CDR3 is TGTGCCAGCAGCGGGACTTTCAATACGCAGTATTTT. This sequence encodes CASSGTFNTQYF. The rearrangement joins TRBV27 to TRBJ2-3; D is perhaps TRBD2 (6 bases). Germline V gene lookup returns CDR1 MNHEY and CDR2 SMNVEV (reference sequence). The CDR3 is 12 amino acids. V lost 6 bases, J lost 7 bases, and 11 bases lay in between.

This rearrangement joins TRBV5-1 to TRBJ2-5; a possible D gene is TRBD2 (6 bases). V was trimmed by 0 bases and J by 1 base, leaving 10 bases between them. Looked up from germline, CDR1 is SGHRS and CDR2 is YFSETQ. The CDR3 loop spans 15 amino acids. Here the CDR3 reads CASSLGTIIQETQYF. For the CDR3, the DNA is TGCGCCAGCAGCTTGGGGACTATAATCCAAGAGACCCAGTACTTC.

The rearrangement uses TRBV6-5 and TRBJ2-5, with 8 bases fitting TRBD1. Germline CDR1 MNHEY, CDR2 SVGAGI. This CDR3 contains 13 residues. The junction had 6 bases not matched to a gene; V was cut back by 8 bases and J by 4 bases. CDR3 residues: CASWTGLGETQYF. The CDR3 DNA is TGTGCCAGCTGGACAGGGCTTGGAGAGACCCAGTACTTC.

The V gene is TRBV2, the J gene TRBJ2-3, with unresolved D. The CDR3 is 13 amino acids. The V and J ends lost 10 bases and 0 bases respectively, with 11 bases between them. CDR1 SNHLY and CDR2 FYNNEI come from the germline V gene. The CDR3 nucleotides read TGTGCCACGGACGTAGCTAGCACAGATACGCAGTATTTT. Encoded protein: CATDVASTDTQYF.